This TCR beta chain originates from a study of post-analysis software for immune sequencing data. Overall study findings and caveats: Controls had lower frequencies than patients of a few TRBV segments, which included TRBV5-6, TRBV5-1 and TRBV20-1.

This CDR3 region has 15 residues. A note on this clonotype: What it binds is not known.

Researchers reported that TCR beta cDNA libraries carried unique molecular identifiers. T cells numbering roughly 1 to 10 million yielded cDNA molecules that totaled some 500,000. MiXCR, applied by TCRdb to the PCR reads, yields one record per CDR3 protein. The table shows 700,000 to 900,000 distinct CDR3 sequences, with roughly 46% occurring only once. This receptor was obtained from a girl aged 5-17 years with multiple sclerosis. The sample comprised blood. The V call is TRBV21-1, the J call TRBJ2-1; TRBD1 reflects the table's D call only, with no check against the DNA. TRBV21-1 is assigned pseudogene status. CDR3 in DNA: TGTGCCAGCAGCAAATACAGGACAGGTCCTAATGAGCAGTTCTTC. Translated, it gives CASSKYRTGPNEQFF.